The clone carrying this T cell receptor beta chain was seen just once. Assay: immunoSEQ multiplex PCR; the TCRdb copy retains only in-frame clones and omits some. Of 2 million to 2.5 million clones in the sample, 92% were seen once. This entry is derived from a study of shared clonotypes between healthy human individuals. Germline loops: CDR1 SQVTM, CDR2 ANQGSEA. The CDR3 sequence is 13 residues long. V shed 4 bases and J 3 bases; nucleotides not matched to a gene: 2. The chain has TRBV29-1 and TRBJ2-1, with 8 bases aligning to TRBD2. The sequence came from a man aged 18 to 35 in good health. Some clones in this sample may be carry-over from other donors' samples. The sample consisted of naive CD4+ T cells from PBMCs. As for subset: CD45RA+ positively selected. CDR3 bases: TGCAGCGTTGGGACTAGCCGCTACAATGAGCAGTTCTTC. Encoded protein: CSVGTSRYNEQFF.